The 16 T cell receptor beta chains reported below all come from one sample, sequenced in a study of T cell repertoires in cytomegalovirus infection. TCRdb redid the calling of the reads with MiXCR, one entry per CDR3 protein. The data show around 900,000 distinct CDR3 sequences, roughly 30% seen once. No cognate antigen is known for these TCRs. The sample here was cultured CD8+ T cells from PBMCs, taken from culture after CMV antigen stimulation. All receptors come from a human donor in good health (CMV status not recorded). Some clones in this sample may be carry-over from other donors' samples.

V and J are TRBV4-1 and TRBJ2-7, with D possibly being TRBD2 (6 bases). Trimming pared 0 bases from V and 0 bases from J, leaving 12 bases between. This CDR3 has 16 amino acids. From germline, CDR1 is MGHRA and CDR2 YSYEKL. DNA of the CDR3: TGCGCCAGCAGCCAAGATAGTGGAGCGGGCTCCTACGAGCAGTACTTC. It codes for CASSQDSGAGSYEQYF.

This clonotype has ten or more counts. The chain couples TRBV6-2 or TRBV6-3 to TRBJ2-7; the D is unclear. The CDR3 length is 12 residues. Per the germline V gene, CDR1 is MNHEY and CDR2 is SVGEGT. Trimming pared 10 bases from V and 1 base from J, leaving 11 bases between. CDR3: CATAGESYEQYF. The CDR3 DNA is TGTGCCACCGCTGGCGAATCCTACGAGCAGTACTTC.

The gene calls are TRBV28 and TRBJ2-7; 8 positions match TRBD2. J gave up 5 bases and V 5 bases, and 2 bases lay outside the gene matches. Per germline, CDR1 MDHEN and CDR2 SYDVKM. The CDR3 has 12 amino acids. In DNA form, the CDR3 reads TGTGCCAGCAGTACGACTAGCGACGAGCAGTACTTC. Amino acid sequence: CASSTTSDEQYF.

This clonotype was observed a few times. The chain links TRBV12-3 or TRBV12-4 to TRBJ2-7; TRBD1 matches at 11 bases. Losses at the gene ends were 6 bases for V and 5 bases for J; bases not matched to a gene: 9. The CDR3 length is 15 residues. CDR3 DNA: TGTGCCAGCAGCCGGACAGGGGGCGGCTTCGACGAGCAGTACTTC. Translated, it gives CASSRTGGGFDEQYF.

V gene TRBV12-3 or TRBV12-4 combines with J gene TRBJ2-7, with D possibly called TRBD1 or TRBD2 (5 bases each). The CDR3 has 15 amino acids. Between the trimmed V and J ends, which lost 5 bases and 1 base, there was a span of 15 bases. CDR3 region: CASSRSGPGSYEQYF. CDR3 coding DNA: TGTGCCAGCAGTAGATCGGGACCGGGGTCCTACGAGCAGTACTTC.

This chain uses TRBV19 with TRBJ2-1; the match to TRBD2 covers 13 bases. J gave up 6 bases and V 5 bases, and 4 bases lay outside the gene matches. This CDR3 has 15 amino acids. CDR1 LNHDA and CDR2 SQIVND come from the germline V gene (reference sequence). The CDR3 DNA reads TGTGCCAGTAGTGCCGGGACTAGCGGGGTCAATGAGCAGTTCTTC. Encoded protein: CASSAGTSGVNEQFF.

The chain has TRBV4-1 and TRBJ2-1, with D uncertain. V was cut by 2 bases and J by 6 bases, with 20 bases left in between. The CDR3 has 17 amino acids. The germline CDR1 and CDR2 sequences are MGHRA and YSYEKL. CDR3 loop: CASSQTLPLGGFNEQFF. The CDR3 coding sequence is TGCGCCAGCAGCCAAACCCTTCCTTTGGGCGGATTCAATGAGCAGTTCTTC.

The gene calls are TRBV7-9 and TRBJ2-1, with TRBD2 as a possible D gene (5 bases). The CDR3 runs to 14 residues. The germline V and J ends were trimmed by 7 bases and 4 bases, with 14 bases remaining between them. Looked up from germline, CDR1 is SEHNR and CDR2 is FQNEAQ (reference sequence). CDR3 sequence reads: CASTSSPGYNEQFF. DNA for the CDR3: TGTGCCAGCACCTCTAGCCCCGGATACAATGAGCAGTTCTTC.

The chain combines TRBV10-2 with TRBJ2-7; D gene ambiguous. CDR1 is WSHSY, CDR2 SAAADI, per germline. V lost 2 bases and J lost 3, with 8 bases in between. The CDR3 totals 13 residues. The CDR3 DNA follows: TGCGCCAGCAGTGAGGGGATGAGCTACGAGCAGTACTTC. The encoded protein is CASSEGMSYEQYF.

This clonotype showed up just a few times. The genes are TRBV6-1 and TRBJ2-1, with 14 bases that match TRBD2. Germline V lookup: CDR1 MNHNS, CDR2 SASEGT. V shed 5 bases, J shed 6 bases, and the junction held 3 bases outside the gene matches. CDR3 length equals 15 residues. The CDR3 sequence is CASSLTSGGVNEQFF. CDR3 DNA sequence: TGTGCCAGCAGTTTGACTAGCGGGGGGGTCAATGAGCAGTTCTTC.

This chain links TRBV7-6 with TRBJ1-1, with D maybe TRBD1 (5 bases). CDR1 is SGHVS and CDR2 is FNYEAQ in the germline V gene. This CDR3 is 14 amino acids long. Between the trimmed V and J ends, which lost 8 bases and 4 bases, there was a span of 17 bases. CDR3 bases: TGTGCCAGCCGGGGGGACCACGGGGGCACTGAAGCTTTCTTT. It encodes CASRGDHGGTEAFF.

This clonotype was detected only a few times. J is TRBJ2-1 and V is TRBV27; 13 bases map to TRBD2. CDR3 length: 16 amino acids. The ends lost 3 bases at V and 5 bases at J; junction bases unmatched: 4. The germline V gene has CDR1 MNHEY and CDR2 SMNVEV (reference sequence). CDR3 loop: CASSFGLAGAHNEQFF. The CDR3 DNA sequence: TGTGCCAGCAGTTTCGGACTAGCGGGGGCCCACAATGAGCAGTTCTTC.

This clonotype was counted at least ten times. CDR3 residues: CASREDRAFTEAFF. DNA of the CDR3: TGTGCCAGCAGAGAGGACAGGGCGTTCACTGAAGCTTTCTTT. This chain uses TRBV12-3 or TRBV12-4 with TRBJ1-1; 8 bases are shared with TRBD1. V gave up 6 bases and J gave up 4 bases; unmatched junction bases: 7. The CDR3 consists of 14 residues.

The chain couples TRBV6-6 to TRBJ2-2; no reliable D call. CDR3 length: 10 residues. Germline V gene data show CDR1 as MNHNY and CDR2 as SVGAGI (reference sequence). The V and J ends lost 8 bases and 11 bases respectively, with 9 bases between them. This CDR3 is CASALGELFF. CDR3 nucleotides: TGTGCCAGCGCTTTAGGAGAGCTGTTTTTT.

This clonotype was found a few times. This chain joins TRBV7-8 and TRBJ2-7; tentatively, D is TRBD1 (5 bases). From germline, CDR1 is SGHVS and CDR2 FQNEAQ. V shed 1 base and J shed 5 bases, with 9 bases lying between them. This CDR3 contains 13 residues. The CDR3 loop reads CASSLDQGNEQYV. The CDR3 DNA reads TGTGCCAGCAGCTTAGACCAGGGAAACGAGCAGTACGTC.

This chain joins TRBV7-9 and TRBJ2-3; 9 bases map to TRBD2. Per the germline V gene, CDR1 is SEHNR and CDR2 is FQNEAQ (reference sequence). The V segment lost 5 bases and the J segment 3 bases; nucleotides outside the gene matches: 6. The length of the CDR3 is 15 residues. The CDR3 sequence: CASSPTRGGTDTQYF. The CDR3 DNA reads TGTGCCAGCAGCCCGACGCGGGGGGGAACAGATACGCAGTATTTT.